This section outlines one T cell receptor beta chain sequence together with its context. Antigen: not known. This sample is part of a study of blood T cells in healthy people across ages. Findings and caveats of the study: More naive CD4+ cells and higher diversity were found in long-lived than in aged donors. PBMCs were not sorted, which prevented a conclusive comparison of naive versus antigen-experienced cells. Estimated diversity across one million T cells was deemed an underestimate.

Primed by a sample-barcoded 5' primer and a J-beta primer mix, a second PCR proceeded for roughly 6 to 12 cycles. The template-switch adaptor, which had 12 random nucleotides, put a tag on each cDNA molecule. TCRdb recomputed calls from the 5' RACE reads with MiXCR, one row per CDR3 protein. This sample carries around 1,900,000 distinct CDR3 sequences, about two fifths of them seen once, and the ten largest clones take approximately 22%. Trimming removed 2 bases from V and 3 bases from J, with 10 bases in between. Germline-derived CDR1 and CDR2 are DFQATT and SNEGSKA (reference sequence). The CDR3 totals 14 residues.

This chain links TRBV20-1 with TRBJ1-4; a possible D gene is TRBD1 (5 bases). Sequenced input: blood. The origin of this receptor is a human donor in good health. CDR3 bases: TGCAGTGCTAGATTGGGGCTTCCTAATGAAAAACTGTTTTTT. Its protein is CSARLGLPNEKLFF.